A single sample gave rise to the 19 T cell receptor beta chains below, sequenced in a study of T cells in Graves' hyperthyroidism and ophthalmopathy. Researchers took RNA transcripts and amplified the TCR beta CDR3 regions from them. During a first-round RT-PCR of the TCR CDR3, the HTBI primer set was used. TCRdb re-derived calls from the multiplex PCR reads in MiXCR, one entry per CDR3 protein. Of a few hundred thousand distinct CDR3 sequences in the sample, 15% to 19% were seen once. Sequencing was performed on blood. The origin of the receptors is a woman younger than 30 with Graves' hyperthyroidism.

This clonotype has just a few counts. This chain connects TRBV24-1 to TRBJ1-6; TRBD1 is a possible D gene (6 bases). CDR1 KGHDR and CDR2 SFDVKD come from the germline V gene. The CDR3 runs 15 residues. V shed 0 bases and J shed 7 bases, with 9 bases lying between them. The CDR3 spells CATSDLGQINSPLHF. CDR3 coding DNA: TGTGCCACCAGTGATTTGGGACAGATCAATTCACCCCTCCACTTT.

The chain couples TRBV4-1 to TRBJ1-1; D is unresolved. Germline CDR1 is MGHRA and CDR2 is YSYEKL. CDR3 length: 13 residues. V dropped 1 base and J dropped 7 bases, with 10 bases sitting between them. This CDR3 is CASSQAVFLEAFF. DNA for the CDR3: TGCGCCAGCAGCCAAGCAGTATTTCTTGAAGCTTTCTTT.

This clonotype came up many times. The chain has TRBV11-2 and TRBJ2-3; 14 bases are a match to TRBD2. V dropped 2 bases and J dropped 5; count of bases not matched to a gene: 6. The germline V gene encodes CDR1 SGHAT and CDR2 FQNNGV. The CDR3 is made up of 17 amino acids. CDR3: CASSLRLAGGPEDTQYF. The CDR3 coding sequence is TGTGCCAGCAGCTTACGACTAGCGGGGGGGCCTGAAGATACGCAGTATTTT.

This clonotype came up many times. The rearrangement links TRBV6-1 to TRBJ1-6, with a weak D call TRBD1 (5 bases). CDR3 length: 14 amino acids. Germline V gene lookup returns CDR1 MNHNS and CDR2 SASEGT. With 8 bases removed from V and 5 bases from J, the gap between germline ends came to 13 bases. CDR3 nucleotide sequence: TGTGCCAGCTCGGGCAGGGCCAATAATTCACCCCTCCACTTT. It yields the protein CASSGRANNSPLHF.

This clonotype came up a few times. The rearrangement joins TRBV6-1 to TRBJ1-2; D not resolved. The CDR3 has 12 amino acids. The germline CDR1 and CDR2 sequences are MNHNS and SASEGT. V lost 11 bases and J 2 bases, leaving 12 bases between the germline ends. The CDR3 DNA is TGTGCCGCACGATTAGTAAACTATGGCTACACCTTC. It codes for CAARLVNYGYTF.

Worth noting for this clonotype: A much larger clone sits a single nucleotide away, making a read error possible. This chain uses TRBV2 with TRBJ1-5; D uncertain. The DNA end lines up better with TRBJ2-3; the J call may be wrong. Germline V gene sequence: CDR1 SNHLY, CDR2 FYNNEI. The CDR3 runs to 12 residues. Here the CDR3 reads CASSDRSRAQYF. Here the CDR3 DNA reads TGTGCCAGCAGCGACCGGTCTAGGGCCCAGTATTTT.

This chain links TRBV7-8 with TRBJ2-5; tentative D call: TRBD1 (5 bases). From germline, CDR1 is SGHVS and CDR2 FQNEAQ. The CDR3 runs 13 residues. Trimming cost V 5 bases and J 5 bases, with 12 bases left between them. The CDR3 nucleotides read TGTGCCAGCAGCCTACACAACAGGGAGACCCAGTACTTC. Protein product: CASSLHNRETQYF.

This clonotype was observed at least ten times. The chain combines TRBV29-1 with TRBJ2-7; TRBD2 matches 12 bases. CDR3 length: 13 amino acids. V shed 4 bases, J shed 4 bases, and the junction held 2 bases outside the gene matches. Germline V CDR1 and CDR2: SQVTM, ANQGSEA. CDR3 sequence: CSVGLAGGYEQYF. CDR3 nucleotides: TGCAGCGTTGGCCTAGCGGGAGGGTACGAGCAGTACTTC.

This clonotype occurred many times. In DNA form, the CDR3 reads TGCGCCAGCAGCTTGGCCTGGGGGGACGACGAGCAGTACTTC. Translated: CASSLAWGDDEQYF. V usage is TRBV5-1 and J usage is TRBJ2-7, with D maybe TRBD2 (6 bases). The germline V gene has CDR1 SGHRS and CDR2 YFSETQ. This CDR3 is built from 14 residues. V lost 0 bases to trimming and J lost 5 bases, with 12 bases between them.

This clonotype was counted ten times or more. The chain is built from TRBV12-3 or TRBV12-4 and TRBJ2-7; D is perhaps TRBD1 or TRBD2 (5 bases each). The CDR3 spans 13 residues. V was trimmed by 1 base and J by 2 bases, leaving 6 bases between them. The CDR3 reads CASSLGGPYEQYF. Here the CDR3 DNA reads TGTGCCAGCAGTTTAGGGGGACCCTACGAGCAGTACTTC.

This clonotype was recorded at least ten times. The CDR3 DNA reads as TGCAGTGCTCCGCCCGGGACAGGGGGTTACGAGCAGTACTTC. It is translated as CSAPPGTGGYEQYF. The rearrangement links TRBV20-1 to TRBJ2-7, with 11 bases fitting TRBD1. CDR3 length: 14 amino acids. CDR1 DFQATT and CDR2 SNEGSKA come from the germline V gene (reference sequence). Unmatched junction bases numbered 7, after V lost 5 bases and J lost 4 bases.

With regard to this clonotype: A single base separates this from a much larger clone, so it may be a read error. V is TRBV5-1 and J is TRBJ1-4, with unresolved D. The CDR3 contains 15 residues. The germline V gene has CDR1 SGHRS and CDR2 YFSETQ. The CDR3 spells CASDPGRRGNEKLFF. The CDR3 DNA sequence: TGTGCCAGCGACCCCGGACGGAGAGGGAATGAAAAACTGTTTTTT.

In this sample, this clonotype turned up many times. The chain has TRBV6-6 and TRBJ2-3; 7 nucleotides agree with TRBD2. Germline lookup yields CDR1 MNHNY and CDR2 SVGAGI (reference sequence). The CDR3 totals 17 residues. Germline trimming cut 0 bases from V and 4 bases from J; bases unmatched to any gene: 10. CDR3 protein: CASSYSSSGGGADTQYF. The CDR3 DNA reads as TGTGCCAGCAGTTACTCTTCCAGTGGGGGGGGAGCAGATACGCAGTATTTT.

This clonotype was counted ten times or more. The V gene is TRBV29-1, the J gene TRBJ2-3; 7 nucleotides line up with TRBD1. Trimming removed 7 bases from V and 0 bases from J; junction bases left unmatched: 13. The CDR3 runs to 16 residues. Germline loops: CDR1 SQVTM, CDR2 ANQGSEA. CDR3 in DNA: TGCAGCGGACAGGGCTACGGGGCTCCTAGCACAGATACGCAGTATTTT. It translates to CSGQGYGAPSTDTQYF.

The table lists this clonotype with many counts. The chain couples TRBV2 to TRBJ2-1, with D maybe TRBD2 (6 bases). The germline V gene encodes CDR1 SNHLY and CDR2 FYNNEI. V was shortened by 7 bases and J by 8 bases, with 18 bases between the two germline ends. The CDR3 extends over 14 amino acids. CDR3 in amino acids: CASNSGGFVDEQFF. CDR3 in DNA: TGTGCCAGCAATAGCGGAGGGTTTGTGGATGAGCAGTTCTTC.

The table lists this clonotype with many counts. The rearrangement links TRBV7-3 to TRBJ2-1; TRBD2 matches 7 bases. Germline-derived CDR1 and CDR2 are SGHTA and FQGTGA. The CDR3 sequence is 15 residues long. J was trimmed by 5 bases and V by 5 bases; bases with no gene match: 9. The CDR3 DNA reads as TGTGCCAGCAGCCAGGCCCGGGACTATCACAATGAGCAGTTCTTC. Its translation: CASSQARDYHNEQFF.

CDR3 amino acids: CASSMAGQSNQPQHF. The CDR3, as DNA: TGTGCCAGTAGTATGGCGGGTCAGAGCAATCAGCCCCAGCATTTT. The chain links TRBV19 to TRBJ1-5; D ambiguous. Per the germline V gene, CDR1 is LNHDA and CDR2 is SQIVND (reference sequence). Trimming took off 3 bases at V and 1 base at J, with 10 bases between the two ends. This CDR3 has 15 residues.

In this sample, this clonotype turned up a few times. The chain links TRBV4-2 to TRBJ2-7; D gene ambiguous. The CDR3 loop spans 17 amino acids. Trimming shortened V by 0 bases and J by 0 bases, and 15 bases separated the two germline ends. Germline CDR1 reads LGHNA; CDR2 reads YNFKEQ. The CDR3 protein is CASSQDMTPPSSYEQYF. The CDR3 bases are TGTGCCAGCAGCCAAGATATGACACCTCCGAGCTCCTACGAGCAGTACTTC.

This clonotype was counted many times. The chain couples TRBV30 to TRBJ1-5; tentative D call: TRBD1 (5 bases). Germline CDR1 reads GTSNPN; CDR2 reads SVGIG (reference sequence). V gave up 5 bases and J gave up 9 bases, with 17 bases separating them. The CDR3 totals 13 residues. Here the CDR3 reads CAWADGANWPQHF. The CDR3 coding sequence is TGTGCCTGGGCGGACGGGGCGAATTGGCCCCAGCATTTT.